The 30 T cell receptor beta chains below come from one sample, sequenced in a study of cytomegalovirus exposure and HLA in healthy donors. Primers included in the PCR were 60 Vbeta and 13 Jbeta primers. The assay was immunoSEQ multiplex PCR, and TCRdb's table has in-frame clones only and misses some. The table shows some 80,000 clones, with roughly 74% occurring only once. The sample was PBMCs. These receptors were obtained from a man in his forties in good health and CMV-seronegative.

CDR3 amino acids: CASSVATGVTNYGYTF. The CDR3 nucleotides are TGTGCCAGCAGTGTGGCGACAGGGGTCACTAACTATGGCTACACCTTC. This chain connects TRBV6-1 to TRBJ1-2; 8 bases line up with TRBD1. This CDR3 contains 16 residues. Germline CDR1 is MNHNS and CDR2 is SASEGT. The V segment lost 4 bases and the J segment 0 bases; nucleotides outside the gene matches: 7.

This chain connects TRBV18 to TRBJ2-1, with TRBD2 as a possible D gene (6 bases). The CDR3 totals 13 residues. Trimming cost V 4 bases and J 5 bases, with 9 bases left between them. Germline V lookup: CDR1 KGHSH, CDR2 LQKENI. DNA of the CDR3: TGTGCCAGCTCACTGGGACTCGACAATGAGCAGTTCTTC. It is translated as CASSLGLDNEQFF.

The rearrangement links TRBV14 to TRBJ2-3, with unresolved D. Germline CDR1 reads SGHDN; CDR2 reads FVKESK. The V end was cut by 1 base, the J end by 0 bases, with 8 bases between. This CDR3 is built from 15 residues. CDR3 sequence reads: CASSQGLFSTDTQYF. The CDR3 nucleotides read TGTGCCAGCAGCCAAGGGCTGTTTAGCACAGATACGCAGTATTTT.

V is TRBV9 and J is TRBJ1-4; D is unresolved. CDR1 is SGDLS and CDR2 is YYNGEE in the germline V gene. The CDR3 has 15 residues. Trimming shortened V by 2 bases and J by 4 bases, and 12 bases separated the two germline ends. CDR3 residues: CASSVTGAFNEKLFF. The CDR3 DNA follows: TGTGCCAGCAGCGTGACTGGAGCCTTTAATGAAAAACTGTTTTTT.

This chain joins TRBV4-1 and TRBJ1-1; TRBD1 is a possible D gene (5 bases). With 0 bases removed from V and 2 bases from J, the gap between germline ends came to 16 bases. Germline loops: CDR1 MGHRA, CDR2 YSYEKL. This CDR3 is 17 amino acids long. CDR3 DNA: TGCGCCAGCAGCCAAGAAACAAGTCGGACACTCAACACTGAAGCTTTCTTT. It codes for CASSQETSRTLNTEAFF.

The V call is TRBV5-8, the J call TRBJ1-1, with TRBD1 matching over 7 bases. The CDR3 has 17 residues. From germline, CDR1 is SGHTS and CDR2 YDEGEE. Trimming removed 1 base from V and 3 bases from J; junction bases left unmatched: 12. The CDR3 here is CASSLFTLRGEHTEAFF. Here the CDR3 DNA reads TGTGCCAGCAGCTTGTTCACCCTCAGGGGGGAACACACTGAAGCTTTCTTT.

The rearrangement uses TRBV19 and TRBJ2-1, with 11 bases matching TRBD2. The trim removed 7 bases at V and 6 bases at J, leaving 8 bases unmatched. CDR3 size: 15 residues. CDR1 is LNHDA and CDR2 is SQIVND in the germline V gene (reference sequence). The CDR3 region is CASTTTSGGVNEQFF. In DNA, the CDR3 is TGTGCCAGTACTACAACTAGCGGGGGTGTCAATGAGCAGTTCTTC.

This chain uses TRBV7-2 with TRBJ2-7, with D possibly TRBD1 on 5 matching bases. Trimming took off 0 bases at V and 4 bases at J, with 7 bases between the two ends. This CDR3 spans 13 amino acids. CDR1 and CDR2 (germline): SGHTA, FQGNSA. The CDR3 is CASSLAQGYEQYF. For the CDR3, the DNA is TGTGCCAGCAGCTTAGCGCAGGGTTACGAGCAGTACTTC.

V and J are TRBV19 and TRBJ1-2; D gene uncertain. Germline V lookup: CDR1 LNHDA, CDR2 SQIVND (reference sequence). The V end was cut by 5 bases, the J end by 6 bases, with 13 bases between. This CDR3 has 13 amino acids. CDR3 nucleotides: TGTGCCAGTAGTCCAGAGGCCCGAAATGGCTACACCTTC. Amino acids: CASSPEARNGYTF.

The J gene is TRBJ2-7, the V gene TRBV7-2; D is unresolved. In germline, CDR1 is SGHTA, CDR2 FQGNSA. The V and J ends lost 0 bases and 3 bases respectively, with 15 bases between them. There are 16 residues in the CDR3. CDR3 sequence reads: CASSLAARTDLYEQYF. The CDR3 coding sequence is TGTGCCAGCAGCTTAGCTGCGCGAACAGACCTCTACGAGCAGTACTTC. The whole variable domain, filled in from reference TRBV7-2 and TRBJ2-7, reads GAGVSQSPSNKVTEKGKDVELRCDPISGHTALYWYRQSLGQGLEFLIYFQGNSAPDKSGLPSDRFSAERTGGSVSTLTIQRTQQEDSAVYLCASSLAARTDLYEQYFGPGTRLTVT.

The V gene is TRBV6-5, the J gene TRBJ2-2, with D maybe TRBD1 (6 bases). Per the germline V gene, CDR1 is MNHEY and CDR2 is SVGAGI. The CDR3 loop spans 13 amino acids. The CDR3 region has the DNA TGTGCAACAGGGCGAACGAACACCGGGGAGCTGTTTTTT. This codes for CATGRTNTGELFF.

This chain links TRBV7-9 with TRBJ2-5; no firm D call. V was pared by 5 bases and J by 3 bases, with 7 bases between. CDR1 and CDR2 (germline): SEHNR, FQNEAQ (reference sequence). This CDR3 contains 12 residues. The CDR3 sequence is CASSTYEETQYF. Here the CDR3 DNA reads TGTGCCAGCAGCACCTACGAAGAGACCCAGTACTTC.

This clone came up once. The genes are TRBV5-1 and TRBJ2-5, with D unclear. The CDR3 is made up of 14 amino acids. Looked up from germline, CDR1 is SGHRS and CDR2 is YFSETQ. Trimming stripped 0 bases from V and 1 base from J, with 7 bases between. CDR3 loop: CASSLAGSQETQYF. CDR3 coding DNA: TGCGCCAGCAGCTTGGCCGGTAGCCAAGAGACCCAGTACTTC.

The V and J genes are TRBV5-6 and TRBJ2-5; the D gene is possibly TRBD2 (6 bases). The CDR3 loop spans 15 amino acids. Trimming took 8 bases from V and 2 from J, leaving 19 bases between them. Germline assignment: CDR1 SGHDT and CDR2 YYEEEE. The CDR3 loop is CASHLLGAGQETQYF. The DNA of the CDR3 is TGTGCCAGTCATCTCTTAGGGGCGGGGCAAGAGACCCAGTACTTC.

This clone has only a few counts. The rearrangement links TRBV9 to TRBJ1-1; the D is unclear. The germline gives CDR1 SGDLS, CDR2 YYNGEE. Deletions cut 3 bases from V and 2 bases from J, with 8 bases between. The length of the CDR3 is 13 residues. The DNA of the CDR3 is TGTGCCAGCAGCGGCGGGTTAAACACTGAAGCTTTCTTT. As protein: CASSGGLNTEAFF. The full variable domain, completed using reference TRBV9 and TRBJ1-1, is DSGVTQTPKHLITATGQRVTLRCSPRSGDLSVYWYQQSLDQGLQFLIQYYNGEERAKGNILERFSAQQFPDLHSELNLSSLELGDSALYFCASSGGLNTEAFFGQGTRLTVV.

CDR3 sequence reads: CASSEGWRLAGNIQYF. The CDR3 coding sequence is TGTGCCAGCAGCGAGGGTTGGCGACTAGCTGGAAACATTCAGTACTTC. The V and J genes are TRBV2 and TRBJ2-4; 7 bases are shared with TRBD2. The CDR3 sequence is 16 residues long. CDR1 and CDR2 (germline): SNHLY, FYNNEI. The junction had 14 bases not matched to a gene; V was cut back by 6 bases and J by 6 bases.

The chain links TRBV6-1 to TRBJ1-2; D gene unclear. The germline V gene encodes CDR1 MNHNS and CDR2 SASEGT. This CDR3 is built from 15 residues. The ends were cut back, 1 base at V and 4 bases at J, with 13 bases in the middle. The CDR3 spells CASSEGESWAYGYTF. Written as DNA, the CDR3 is TGTGCCAGCAGTGAAGGTGAGAGTTGGGCCTATGGCTACACCTTC.

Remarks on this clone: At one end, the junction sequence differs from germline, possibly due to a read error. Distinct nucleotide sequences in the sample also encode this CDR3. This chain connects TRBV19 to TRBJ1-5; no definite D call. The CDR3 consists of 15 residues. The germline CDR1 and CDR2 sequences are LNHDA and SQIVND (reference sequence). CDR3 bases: TGTGCCAGTAGTATATCGGGGTACGGCAATCAGCCTCAGCATTTT. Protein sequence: CASSISGYGNQPQHF.

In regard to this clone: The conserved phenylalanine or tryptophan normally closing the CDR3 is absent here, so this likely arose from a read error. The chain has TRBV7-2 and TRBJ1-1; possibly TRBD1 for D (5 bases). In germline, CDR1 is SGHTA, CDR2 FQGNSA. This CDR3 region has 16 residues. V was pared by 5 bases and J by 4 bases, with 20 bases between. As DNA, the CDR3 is TGTGCCAGCAGCCTGGGGGTTGGGGGGGGTGCCACTGAAGCTTTCCTT. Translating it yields CASSLGVGGGATEAFL.

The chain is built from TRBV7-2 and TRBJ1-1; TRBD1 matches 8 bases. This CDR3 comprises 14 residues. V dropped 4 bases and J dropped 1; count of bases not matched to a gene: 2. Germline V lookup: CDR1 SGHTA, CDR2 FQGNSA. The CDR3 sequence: CASSSGTGNTEAFF. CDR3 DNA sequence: TGTGCCAGCAGCTCGGGGACAGGGAACACTGAAGCTTTCTTT.

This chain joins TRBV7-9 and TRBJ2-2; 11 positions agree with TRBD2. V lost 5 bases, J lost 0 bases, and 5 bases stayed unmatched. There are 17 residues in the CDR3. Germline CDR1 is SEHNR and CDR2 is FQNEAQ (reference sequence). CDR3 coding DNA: TGTGCCAGCAGCGAGGGACTAGCGGATCCGAACACCGGGGAGCTGTTTTTT. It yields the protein CASSEGLADPNTGELFF.

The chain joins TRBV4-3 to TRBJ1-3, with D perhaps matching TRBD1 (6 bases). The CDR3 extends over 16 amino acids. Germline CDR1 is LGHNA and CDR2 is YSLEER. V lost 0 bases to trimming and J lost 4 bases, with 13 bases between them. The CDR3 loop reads CASSQDSRQGGNTIYF. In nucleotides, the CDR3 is TGCGCCAGCAGCCAAGATAGTAGGCAGGGGGGAAACACCATATATTTT.

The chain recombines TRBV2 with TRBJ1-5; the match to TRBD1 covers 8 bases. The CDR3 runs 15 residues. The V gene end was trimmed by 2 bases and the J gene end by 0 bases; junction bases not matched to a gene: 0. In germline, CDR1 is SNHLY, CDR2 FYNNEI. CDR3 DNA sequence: TGTGCCAGCAGTGAACAGGGGGCTAGCAATCAGCCCCAGCATTTT. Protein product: CASSEQGASNQPQHF.

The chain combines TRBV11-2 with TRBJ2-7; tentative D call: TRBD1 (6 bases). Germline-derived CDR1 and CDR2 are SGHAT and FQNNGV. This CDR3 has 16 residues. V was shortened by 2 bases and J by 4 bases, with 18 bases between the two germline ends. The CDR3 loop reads CASSLPRGSQGYEQYF. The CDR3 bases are TGTGCCAGCAGCTTACCAAGGGGTTCACAGGGTTACGAGCAGTACTTC.

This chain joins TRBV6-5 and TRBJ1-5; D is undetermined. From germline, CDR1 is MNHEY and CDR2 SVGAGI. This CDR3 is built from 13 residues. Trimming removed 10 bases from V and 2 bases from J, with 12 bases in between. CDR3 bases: TGTGCCACCAACCCGCCAGGCAATCAGCCCCAGCATTTT. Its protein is CATNPPGNQPQHF.

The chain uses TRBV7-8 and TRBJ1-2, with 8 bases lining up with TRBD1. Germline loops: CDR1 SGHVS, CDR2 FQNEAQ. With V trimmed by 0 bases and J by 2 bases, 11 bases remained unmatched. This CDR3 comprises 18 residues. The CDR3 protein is CASSLAWGGQGRNYGYTF. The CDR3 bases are TGTGCCAGCAGCTTAGCGTGGGGAGGACAGGGCCGAAACTATGGCTACACCTTC. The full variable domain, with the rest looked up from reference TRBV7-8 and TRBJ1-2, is GAGVSQSPRYKVAKRGQDVALRCDPISGHVSLFWYQQALGQGPEFLTYFQNEAQLDKSGLPSDRFFAERPEGSVSTLKIQRTQQEDSAVYLCASSLAWGGQGRNYGYTFGSGTRLTVV.

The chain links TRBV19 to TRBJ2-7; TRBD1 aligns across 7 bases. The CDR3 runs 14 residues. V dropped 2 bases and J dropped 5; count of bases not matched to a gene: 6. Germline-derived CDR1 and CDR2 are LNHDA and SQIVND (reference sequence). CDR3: CASSITAGGNEQYF. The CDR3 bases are TGTGCCAGTAGTATAACCGCAGGGGGAAACGAGCAGTACTTC. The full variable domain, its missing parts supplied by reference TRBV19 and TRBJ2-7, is DGGITQSPKYLFRKEGQNVTLSCEQNLNHDAMYWYRQDPGQGLRLIYYSQIVNDFQKGDIAEGYSVSREKKESFPLTVTSAQKNPTAFYLCASSITAGGNEQYFGPGTRLTVT.

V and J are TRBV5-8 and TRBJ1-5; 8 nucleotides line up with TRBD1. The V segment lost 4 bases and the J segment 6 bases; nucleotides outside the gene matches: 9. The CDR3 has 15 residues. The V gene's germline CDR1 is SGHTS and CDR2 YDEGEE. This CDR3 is CASSPLGQGLQPQHF. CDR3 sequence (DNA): TGTGCCAGCAGCCCGTTAGGACAGGGCCTTCAGCCCCAGCATTTT.

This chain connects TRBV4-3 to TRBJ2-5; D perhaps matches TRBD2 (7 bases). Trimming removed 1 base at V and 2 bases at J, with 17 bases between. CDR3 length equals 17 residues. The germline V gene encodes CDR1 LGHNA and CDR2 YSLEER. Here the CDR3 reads CASSQGSLAGAQETQYF. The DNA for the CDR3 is TGCGCCAGCAGCCAAGGGAGCCTGGCGGGGGCACAAGAGACCCAGTACTTC.

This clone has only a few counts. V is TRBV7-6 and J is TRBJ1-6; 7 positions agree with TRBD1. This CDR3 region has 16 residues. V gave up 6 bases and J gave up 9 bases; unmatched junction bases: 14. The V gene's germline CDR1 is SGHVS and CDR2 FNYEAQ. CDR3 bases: TGTGCCAGCAGTTTACGCACAGGGGAAGTACGTTCACCCCTCCACTTT. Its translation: CASSLRTGEVRSPLHF. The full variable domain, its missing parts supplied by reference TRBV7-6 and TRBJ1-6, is GAGVSQSPRYKVTKRGQDVALRCDPISGHVSLYWYRQALGQGPEFLTYFNYEAQQDKSGLPNDRFSAERPEGSISTLTIQRTEQRDSAMYRCASSLRTGEVRSPLHFGNGTRLTVT.